This passage covers 11 T cell receptor beta chains from one sample sequenced in a study of T-cell memory formation after mild COVID-19. TCRdb called the 5' RACE reads again in MiXCR, with one record for every CDR3 protein. This sample has fewer than 250,000 distinct CDR3 sequences, with roughly 18% found just once. Sequenced input: PBMCs or a T cell subset sorted from them (not recorded which). These receptor sequences come from an adult woman who had mild COVID-19 (a few samples of this study predate the infection). Cell type and time point are not known.

This chain links TRBV27 with TRBJ1-6; 7 bases line up with TRBD1. Trimming removed 10 bases from V and 5 bases from J; junction bases left unmatched: 11. CDR1 MNHEY and CDR2 SMNVEV come from the germline V gene (reference sequence). The CDR3 is 15 residues long. The CDR3, as DNA: TGTGCCACCAGAAGAGGGGGCGTAGATAATTCACCCCTCCACTTT. Protein: CATRRGGVDNSPLHF.

The chain combines TRBV29-1 with TRBJ1-1, with TRBD1 identical over 8 bases. This CDR3 is built from 11 residues. V was clipped by 7 bases and J by 4 bases; unmatched bases: 2. Germline CDR1 and CDR2: SQVTM and ANQGSEA. In DNA form, the CDR3 reads TGCAGCGCCGGGACAGGCACTGAAGCTTTCTTT. This sequence encodes CSAGTGTEAFF.

The chain joins TRBV6-5 to TRBJ1-1; perhaps TRBD1 as D (6 bases). Trimming stripped 3 bases from V and 7 bases from J, with 9 bases between. This CDR3 has 12 residues. From germline, CDR1 is MNHEY and CDR2 SVGAGI. The CDR3, as DNA: TGTGCCAGCAGTTATTCCAGGGGTGAAGCTTTCTTT. Translating it yields CASSYSRGEAFF.

This clonotype has a handful of counts. The rearrangement joins TRBV7-9 to TRBJ2-1; D ambiguous. V gave up 3 bases and J gave up 7 bases, with 16 bases separating them. Germline loops: CDR1 SEHNR, CDR2 FQNEAQ (reference sequence). CDR3 length: 15 residues. CDR3 region: CASSFRERHRNEQFF. As DNA, the CDR3 is TGTGCCAGCAGCTTTAGAGAGAGACACCGGAATGAGCAGTTCTTC.

This clonotype was seen a handful of times. V is TRBV7-2 and J is TRBJ2-7; 8 bases agree with TRBD1. V shed 1 base, J shed 3 bases, and the junction held 2 bases outside the gene matches. Per germline, CDR1 SGHTA and CDR2 FQGNSA. The CDR3 has 14 amino acids. Here the CDR3 DNA reads TGTGCCAGCAGCTTAGGCGGACAGGGCTACGAGCAGTACTTC. Residues: CASSLGGQGYEQYF.

The chain recombines TRBV7-9 with TRBJ2-3; D ambiguous. Trimming took off 2 bases at V and 1 base at J, with 7 bases between the two ends. The CDR3 is made up of 14 amino acids. Per the germline V gene, CDR1 is SEHNR and CDR2 is FQNEAQ (reference sequence). CDR3 bases: TGTGCCAGCAGCTTATCGACGGGCACAGATACGCAGTATTTT. Translation: CASSLSTGTDTQYF.

Ten or more counts support this clonotype. The V gene is TRBV6-6, the J gene TRBJ2-7; D may be TRBD2 (7 bases). Trimming left V 0 bases short and J 3 bases short, with 18 bases between. The CDR3 runs 17 residues. The germline gives CDR1 MNHNY, CDR2 SVGAGI (reference sequence). The CDR3 loop is CASSYSRPGRGYYEQYF. In DNA form, the CDR3 reads TGTGCCAGCAGTTACTCGCGACCGGGGAGGGGGTACTACGAGCAGTACTTC.

This clonotype was observed a few times. The rearrangement joins TRBV20-1 to TRBJ2-2; D is ambiguous. Trimming cost V 6 bases and J 2 bases, with 10 bases left between them. CDR3 size: 13 residues. Germline CDR1 reads DFQATT; CDR2 reads SNEGSKA (reference sequence). CDR3 amino acids: CSAPTLNTGELFF. The DNA for the CDR3 is TGCAGTGCCCCGACACTTAACACCGGGGAGCTGTTTTTT.

In DNA form, the CDR3 reads TGTGCCAGCAGTCCCAGCCCGGCAGGGAGTGGGCAGTACTTC. This translates into CASSPSPAGSGQYF. The rearrangement links TRBV12-3 or TRBV12-4 to TRBJ2-7, with D possibly being TRBD1 or TRBD2 (5 bases each). Between the trimmed V and J ends, which lost 5 bases and 9 bases, there was a span of 20 bases. This CDR3 has 14 amino acids.

This clonotype was seen only once. The chain recombines TRBV29-1 with TRBJ2-7; TRBD1 agrees at 11 bases. Trimming at V came to 7 bases and at J to 2 bases, leaving 10 bases not matched to a gene. CDR1 and CDR2 from the germline V gene are SQVTM and ANQGSEA. The CDR3 is 15 residues long. This CDR3 reads CSAGRQGQGAYEQYF. In nucleotides, the CDR3 is TGCAGCGCTGGACGGCAGGGACAGGGGGCCTACGAGCAGTACTTC.

The chain has TRBV7-2 and TRBJ1-4, with a weak D call TRBD1 (5 bases). Germline CDR1 SGHTA, CDR2 FQGNSA. With 5 bases removed from V and 7 bases from J, the gap between germline ends came to 20 bases. The CDR3 length is 16 residues. Written as DNA, the CDR3 is TGTGCCAGCAGCCCCGCGGTTATGAGGGGAGGTGAAAAACTGTTTTTT. As protein: CASSPAVMRGGEKLFF.